This entry lists 23 T cell receptor beta chains sequenced from one sample in a study of human T cells and chemical hapten exposure. TCRdb ran MiXCR on the RACE reads and lists one entry per CDR3 protein. The table shows around 200,000 distinct CDR3 sequences, with about 31% occurring only once. The time point denotes: pre-sensitization, week 0. Treatment: therapeutic diphenylcyclopropenone sensitization with weekly scalp DPC. The material sequenced was whole blood, taken in connection with sensitization to the hapten diphenylcyclopropenone (DPC). Receptors originate from a woman aged 25 to 45 with alopecia areata. Some clones in this sample may be carry-over from other donors' samples.

The rearrangement links TRBV6-5 to TRBJ2-6; TRBD1 is a possible D gene (5 bases). Germline V CDR1 and CDR2: MNHEY, SVGAGI. The CDR3 is made up of 17 amino acids. Between the trimmed V and J ends, which lost 6 bases and 0 bases, there was a span of 15 bases. In DNA form, the CDR3 reads TGTGCCAGCAGCGACAGCCCCTCAAGCTCTGGGGCCAACGTCCTGACTTTC. This translates into CASSDSPSSSGANVLTF.

The chain is built from TRBV5-1 and TRBJ1-6; D is uncertain. Trimming pared 4 bases from V and 7 bases from J, leaving 12 bases between. There are 14 residues in the CDR3. Per germline, CDR1 SGHRS and CDR2 YFSETQ. CDR3 coding DNA: TGCGCCAGCAGCCACACGAGAGAAAATTCACCCCTCCACTTT. Amino acid sequence: CASSHTRENSPLHF.

This clonotype was seen more than once but under ten times. The chain combines TRBV4-3 with TRBJ1-2, with D possibly TRBD1 on 5 matching bases. Trimming took off 0 bases at V and 6 bases at J, with 17 bases between the two ends. CDR1 LGHNA and CDR2 YSLEER come from the germline V gene. The CDR3 loop spans 16 amino acids. The CDR3 protein is CASSQDWERGTDGYTF. The CDR3 DNA sequence: TGCGCCAGCAGCCAAGATTGGGAGCGGGGGACCGATGGCTACACCTTC.

The genes are TRBV5-1 and TRBJ2-3, with a weak D call TRBD2 (6 bases). CDR3 length equals 14 residues. Germline loops: CDR1 SGHRS, CDR2 YFSETQ. The V gene lost 6 bases and the J gene lost 5 bases, with 16 bases spanning the gap. This chain's CDR3 is CASNSPGEGDTQYF. In nucleotides, the CDR3 is TGCGCCAGCAATTCACCGGGAGAAGGAGATACGCAGTATTTT.

The genes are TRBV28 and TRBJ2-1; 12 bases are a match to TRBD2. The CDR3 contains 17 residues. The germline gives CDR1 MDHEN, CDR2 SYDVKM. With 6 bases clipped from V and 0 bases from J, the junction kept 6 bases outside the gene matches. In DNA, the CDR3 is TGTGCCAGCAGCTCTACTAGCGGGAGGAGCTCCTACAATGAGCAGTTCTTC. This sequence encodes CASSSTSGRSSYNEQFF. The full variable domain, rest sourced from reference TRBV28 and TRBJ2-1, is DVKVTQSSRYLVKRTGEKVFLECVQDMDHENMFWYRQDPGLGLRLIYFSYDVKMKEKGDIPEGYSVSREKKERFSLILESASTNQTSMYLCASSSTSGRSSYNEQFFGPGTRLTVL.

The chain is built from TRBV3-1 and TRBJ1-6, with unresolved D. Germline CDR1 is LGHDT and CDR2 is YNNKEL (reference sequence). V lost 0 bases and J lost 5, with 5 bases in between. The CDR3 is 14 amino acids. The CDR3 DNA follows: TGTGCCAGCAGCCAAGACGCGGATAATTCACCCCTCCACTTT. This translates into CASSQDADNSPLHF.

The chain carries TRBV3-1 and TRBJ1-1; 10 bases line up with TRBD1. The CDR3 runs 18 residues. Germline V lookup: CDR1 LGHDT, CDR2 YNNKEL (reference sequence). The ends lost 0 bases at V and 4 bases at J; junction bases unmatched: 11. The CDR3 here is CASSQDSGTGVRGTEAFF. In nucleotides, the CDR3 is TGTGCCAGCAGCCAAGATTCTGGGACAGGGGTTAGGGGCACTGAAGCTTTCTTT.

V usage is TRBV11-2 and J usage is TRBJ2-3, with D tentatively TRBD1 (5 bases). The CDR3 covers 16 residues. Germline CDR1 SGHAT, CDR2 FQNNGV. Trimming cost V 3 bases and J 0 bases, with 13 bases left between them. CDR3 sequence: CASSFRQLTSTDTQYF. The CDR3 nucleotides are TGTGCCAGCAGCTTCAGACAGTTAACTAGCACAGATACGCAGTATTTT.

The chain has TRBV6-2 or TRBV6-3 and TRBJ2-1, with TRBD1 identical over 9 bases. Trimming removed 6 bases from V and 4 bases from J; junction bases left unmatched: 7. The CDR3 is made up of 15 amino acids. Germline CDR1 reads MNHEY; CDR2 reads SVGEGT. The CDR3 nucleotides read TGTGCCAGCAGGGAAGGACAGGGGTTTTACAATGAGCAGTTCTTC. Its protein is CASREGQGFYNEQFF.

This clonotype was seen only a few times. The V gene is TRBV28, the J gene TRBJ2-7; D is unclear. V was pared by 4 bases and J by 7 bases, with 11 bases between. The CDR3 runs to 12 residues. In germline, CDR1 is MDHEN, CDR2 SYDVKM. The CDR3 loop is CASSSPVREQYF. As DNA, the CDR3 is TGTGCCAGCAGTTCCCCTGTAAGGGAGCAGTACTTC. The full variable domain, its missing parts supplied by reference TRBV28 and TRBJ2-7, is DVKVTQSSRYLVKRTGEKVFLECVQDMDHENMFWYRQDPGLGLRLIYFSYDVKMKEKGDIPEGYSVSREKKERFSLILESASTNQTSMYLCASSSPVREQYFGPGTRLTVT.

J is TRBJ2-5 and V is TRBV7-9; possible D gene TRBD1, 6 bases. The CDR3 length is 14 residues. Germline V gene sequence: CDR1 SEHNR, CDR2 FQNEAQ (reference sequence). Trimming pared 6 bases from V and 4 bases from J, leaving 15 bases between. Written as DNA, the CDR3 is TGTGCCAGCAGTTCACCGGGACACGTAGAGACCCAGTACTTC. This codes for CASSSPGHVETQYF. Variable domain in full (rest from reference TRBV7-9 and TRBJ2-5): DTGVSQNPRHKITKRGQNVTFRCDPISEHNRLYWYRQTLGQGPEFLTYFQNEAQLEKSRLLSDRFSAERPKGSFSTLEIQRTEQGDSAMYLCASSSPGHVETQYFGPGTRLLVL.

This rearrangement joins TRBV3-2 to TRBJ2-3. TRBV3-2 is deemed a pseudogene. This CDR3 spans 18 amino acids. CDR3 loop: CASSQDLSDLNPADTQYF. The CDR3 DNA reads as TGTGCCAGCAGCCAAGATCTATCAGACCTGAACCCCGCAGATACGCAGTATTTT.

This clonotype was seen a few times. V and J are TRBV5-4 and TRBJ2-2; no reliable D call. V dropped 4 bases and J dropped 0 bases, with 16 bases sitting between them. Germline CDR1 and CDR2: SGHNT and YYREEE (reference sequence). The CDR3 is 17 residues long. The DNA of the CDR3 is TGTGCCAGCAGCCTGGGTGGGCAGGCCGCGAACACCGGGGAGCTGTTTTTT. It is translated as CASSLGGQAANTGELFF.

The chain carries TRBV2 and TRBJ1-2; 8 positions match TRBD1. Germline assignment: CDR1 SNHLY and CDR2 FYNNEI. With 7 bases clipped from V and 3 bases from J, the junction kept 4 bases outside the gene matches. The CDR3 consists of 13 residues. The CDR3 DNA follows: TGTGCCAGCACCTTACAGGGGGACTATGGCTACACCTTC. Translating gives CASTLQGDYGYTF.

The V and J genes are TRBV5-4 and TRBJ2-7; unclear D gene. CDR1 is SGHNT, CDR2 YYREEE, per germline (reference sequence). V gave up 1 base and J gave up 6 bases, with 17 bases separating them. The CDR3 extends over 15 amino acids. CDR3 nucleotides: TGTGCCAGCAGCTTGATTGTTGGGGAAATACGCGAGCAGTACTTC. Its protein product is CASSLIVGEIREQYF.

A few counts support this clonotype. The chain joins TRBV29-1 to TRBJ2-3; D unclear. Trimming took 4 bases from V and 6 from J, leaving 14 bases between them. This CDR3 is 13 amino acids long. CDR1 and CDR2 (germline): SQVTM, ANQGSEA. The CDR3 nucleotides are TGCAGCGTTGGTCCCCTAGTCCGCGATACGCAGTATTTT. Encoded protein: CSVGPLVRDTQYF.

This clonotype was seen a few times. The chain employs TRBV10-3 and TRBJ1-1; D perhaps matches TRBD1 (5 bases). This CDR3 has 13 residues. From germline, CDR1 is ENHRY and CDR2 SYGVKD. The germline V and J ends were trimmed by 2 bases and 1 base, with 5 bases remaining between them. The CDR3, as DNA: TGTGCCATCAGTGAGACAGGGAACACTGAAGCTTTCTTT. Translated, it gives CAISETGNTEAFF.

The chain is built from TRBV20-1 and TRBJ1-2; possibly TRBD1 for D (5 bases). The V and J ends lost 5 bases and 4 bases respectively, with 11 bases between them. This CDR3 is built from 12 residues. CDR1 and CDR2 (germline): DFQATT, SNEGSKA (reference sequence). The CDR3 DNA follows: TGCAGTGCTCCCGACAGCGCCTATGGCTACACCTTC. Residues: CSAPDSAYGYTF.

V gene TRBV9 combines with J gene TRBJ2-2, with 10 positions matching TRBD2. The CDR3 covers 14 residues. J gave up 7 bases and V 4 bases, and 4 bases lay outside the gene matches. CDR1 is SGDLS and CDR2 is YYNGEE in the germline V gene. The CDR3 region is CASSLAGDLGELFF. DNA of the CDR3: TGTGCCAGCAGCCTAGCGGGAGATCTCGGGGAGCTGTTTTTT. Full variable domain (outside the CDR3, taken from reference TRBV9 and TRBJ2-2): DSGVTQTPKHLITATGQRVTLRCSPRSGDLSVYWYQQSLDQGLQFLIQYYNGEERAKGNILERFSAQQFPDLHSELNLSSLELGDSALYFCASSLAGDLGELFFGEGSRLTVL.

This clonotype was observed a few times. The chain combines TRBV20-1 with TRBJ2-7; maybe TRBD2 (5 bases). Trimming removed 6 bases at V and 4 bases at J, with 16 bases between. This CDR3 is built from 13 residues. Germline values: CDR1 DFQATT, CDR2 SNEGSKA (reference sequence). CDR3 sequence reads: CSARPNTGYEQYF. Written as DNA, the CDR3 is TGCAGTGCGCGCCCCAATACGGGGTACGAGCAGTACTTC.

The rearrangement links TRBV2 to TRBJ1-3; D not certain. The ends were cut back, 6 bases at V and 0 bases at J, with 6 bases in the middle. Germline-derived CDR1 and CDR2 are SNHLY and FYNNEI. The CDR3 has 13 amino acids. CDR3 nucleotide sequence: TGTGCCAGCAGGGGAAACTCTGGAAACACCATATATTTT. It translates to CASRGNSGNTIYF. Combining the CDR3 with reference TRBV2 and TRBJ1-3 gives the whole variable domain EPEVTQTPSHQVTQMGQEVILRCVPISNHLYFYWYRQILGQKVEFLVSFYNNEISEKSEIFDDQFSVERPDGSNFTLKIRSTKLEDSAMYFCASRGNSGNTIYFGEGSWLTVV.

The chain combines TRBV28 with TRBJ1-3, with D possibly matching TRBD1 (6 bases). V was cut by 6 bases and J by 6 bases, with 12 bases left in between. The germline V gene has CDR1 MDHEN and CDR2 SYDVKM. The CDR3 totals 13 residues. DNA for the CDR3: TGTGCCAGCAGACAGGGCACAGAAAACACCATATATTTT. Encoded protein: CASRQGTENTIYF. The full variable domain, completed using reference TRBV28 and TRBJ1-3, is DVKVTQSSRYLVKRTGEKVFLECVQDMDHENMFWYRQDPGLGLRLIYFSYDVKMKEKGDIPEGYSVSREKKERFSLILESASTNQTSMYLCASRQGTENTIYFGEGSWLTVV.

This clonotype was picked up a small number of times. This chain links TRBV28 with TRBJ2-6; D is unresolved. V lost 2 bases and J lost 1, with 12 bases in between. Germline V gives CDR1 MDHEN, CDR2 SYDVKM. This CDR3 region has 17 residues. CDR3 in amino acids: CASSLPEGKSGANVLTF. CDR3 sequence (DNA): TGTGCCAGCAGTTTACCCGAAGGGAAGTCTGGGGCCAACGTCCTGACTTTC. Full variable domain (rest looked up from reference TRBV28 and TRBJ2-6): DVKVTQSSRYLVKRTGEKVFLECVQDMDHENMFWYRQDPGLGLRLIYFSYDVKMKEKGDIPEGYSVSREKKERFSLILESASTNQTSMYLCASSLPEGKSGANVLTFGAGSRLTVL.